This T cell receptor beta chain was profiled in a study of T cells in Graves' hyperthyroidism and ophthalmopathy. Study-wide background: Peripheral blood was obtained at initial diagnosis, preceding any treatment. Regarding the study as a whole: The model predicted ophthalmopathy a median 6.5 months before onset.

A few counts support this clonotype. Its target is unknown. What was amplified from RNA transcripts were TCR beta CDR3 regions. The HTBI primer set served for first-round RT-PCR of the TCR CDR3. TCRdb reprocessed the multiplex PCR reads with MiXCR, giving one entry per CDR3 protein. The sample includes about 560,000 distinct CDR3 sequences, 15% to 20% of them seen just once. Graves' hyperthyroidism was deemed stable absent ophthalmopathy progression within 18 months. Germline CDR1 SGHRS, CDR2 YFSETQ. The CDR3 contains 15 residues. The germline V and J ends were trimmed by 3 bases and 0 bases, with 10 bases remaining between them.

The chain has TRBV5-1 and TRBJ1-3, with D perhaps matching TRBD1 (5 bases). The sample comprised blood. The source of this sequence is a woman under 30 with Graves' hyperthyroidism. The CDR3 nucleotides are TGCGCCAGCAGCTCGGGGCGAAACTCTGGAAACACCATATATTTT. Its protein product is CASSSGRNSGNTIYF.